This T cell receptor (beta chain) was sequenced for a study of OX40 agonist ivuxolimab in advanced cancers. Study-wide points: Mean expanded clone counts were higher in CD8+ than CD4+ T cells.

Note on this clone: Its target is unknown.

The germline gives CDR1 SGDLS, CDR2 YYNGEE. This CDR3 is built from 15 residues. The V gene lost 0 bases and the J gene lost 3 bases, with 10 bases spanning the gap. Repertoires were generated with immunoSEQ multiplex PCR, while TCRdb's copy carries only in-frame clones and drops some. The table has tens of thousands of clones, around 87% seen once; the top ten hold roughly 5%. V gene TRBV9 combines with J gene TRBJ1-5; D ambiguous. The specimen comprised CD4+ or CD8+ T cells sorted from blood, sampled in a trial of the OX40 agonist ivuxolimab. The TCR originated in an adult with an advanced solid tumor such as melanoma, head and neck, liver or kidney cancer. CDR3 sequence reads: CASSVGDRVNQPQHF. CDR3 bases: TGTGCCAGCAGCGTAGGCGATAGGGTCAATCAGCCCCAGCATTTT.